The 25 T cell receptor beta chains given below trace back to one sample, sequenced in a study of blood T cell repertoires in COVID-19. Assay: immunoSEQ multiplex PCR; the TCRdb copy retains only in-frame clones and omits some. Of approximately 190,000 clones in the sample, around 83% are singletons; the top ten hold 6% to 7%. The sequencing input was peripheral blood. The receptors were sampled from a woman aged 40-49 years with acute or convalescent COVID-19.

V and J are TRBV12-3 or TRBV12-4 and TRBJ1-2, with a tentative D call TRBD1 (5 bases). CDR3 length: 13 amino acids. The V end lost 2 bases, the J end lost 2 bases, and 6 bases lay between the germline ends. This CDR3 reads CASSLWGNYGYTF. The CDR3 DNA sequence: TGTGCCAGCAGTTTATGGGGCAACTATGGCTACACCTTC.

The chain recombines TRBV4-1 with TRBJ1-5, with a possible D match to TRBD1 (5 bases). There are 15 residues in the CDR3. The V end lost 2 bases, the J end lost 4 bases, and 12 bases lay between the germline ends. The germline V gene encodes CDR1 MGHRA and CDR2 YSYEKL. CDR3 residues: CASSQLDSSNQPQHF. The CDR3 coding sequence is TGCGCCAGCAGCCAACTAGACAGTTCTAATCAGCCCCAGCATTTT.

This clone was seen only a few times. The chain uses TRBV5-1 and TRBJ1-4; 9 nucleotides agree with TRBD1. Unmatched junction bases numbered 11, after V lost 7 bases and J lost 4 bases. CDR3 size: 16 residues. Germline loops: CDR1 SGHRS, CDR2 YFSETQ. The CDR3: CASRDRVELDNEKLFF. The CDR3 nucleotides read TGCGCCAGCCGGGACAGGGTGGAATTGGATAATGAAAAACTGTTTTTT. Supplemented by reference TRBV5-1 and TRBJ1-4, the full variable domain reads KAGVTQTPRYLIKTRGQQVTLSCSPISGHRSVSWYQQTPGQGLQFLFEYFSETQRNKGNFPGRFSGRQFSNSRSEMNVSTLELGDSALYLCASRDRVELDNEKLFFGSGTQLSVL.

A few counts support this clone. The CDR3 protein is CASSQGAGQDFEKLFF. As DNA, the CDR3 is TGCGCCAGCAGCCAAGGGGCGGGACAGGATTTCGAAAAACTGTTTTTT. The chain has TRBV4-1 and TRBJ1-4, with 8 bases fitting TRBD1. Germline assignment: CDR1 MGHRA and CDR2 YSYEKL. CDR3 size: 16 residues. The ends lost 1 base at V and 8 bases at J; junction bases unmatched: 9.

The V gene is TRBV2, the J gene TRBJ1-5; D might be TRBD1 (5 bases). The germline CDR1 and CDR2 sequences are SNHLY and FYNNEI. Trimming stripped 7 bases from V and 6 bases from J, with 16 bases between. This CDR3 is built from 14 residues. CDR3 nucleotide sequence: TGTGCCAGCACAGATACAGGCCCCTCTCAGCCCCAGCATTTT. Its protein is CASTDTGPSQPQHF.

On this clone: Additional DNA sequences in this sample encode the identical CDR3. The V call is TRBV5-1, the J call TRBJ2-5, with D tentatively TRBD1 (5 bases). Germline CDR1 and CDR2: SGHRS and YFSETQ. The CDR3 length is 13 residues. V dropped 4 bases and J dropped 2 bases, with 9 bases sitting between them. CDR3 bases: TGCGCCAGCAGCCCAGACAGTCAAGAGACCCAGTACTTC. This encodes CASSPDSQETQYF.

The chain couples TRBV6-4 to TRBJ1-2, with a tentative D call TRBD1 (5 bases). V dropped 6 bases and J dropped 0 bases, with 11 bases sitting between them. The germline CDR1 and CDR2 sequences are MRHNA and SNTAGT. The CDR3 has 14 residues. The CDR3 DNA is TGTGCCAGCAGCGTGACAGCCTCTAACTATGGCTACACCTTC. Translation: CASSVTASNYGYTF.

This rearrangement joins TRBV9 to TRBJ2-1; 7 bases are a match to TRBD1. This CDR3 has 15 residues. Losses at the gene ends were 0 bases for V and 6 bases for J; bases not matched to a gene: 6. CDR1 SGDLS and CDR2 YYNGEE come from the germline V gene. CDR3 DNA: TGTGCCAGCAGCGTAGAGGGGGCAGCTTTCAATGAGCAGTTCTTC. Translating gives CASSVEGAAFNEQFF. The full variable domain, rest sourced from reference TRBV9 and TRBJ2-1, is DSGVTQTPKHLITATGQRVTLRCSPRSGDLSVYWYQQSLDQGLQFLIQYYNGEERAKGNILERFSAQQFPDLHSELNLSSLELGDSALYFCASSVEGAAFNEQFFGPGTRLTVL.

CDR3 DNA sequence: TGTGCCAGCAGCCAAGGAGGGAGTTCCTACAATGAGCAGTTCTTC. It is translated as CASSQGGSSYNEQFF. The V and J genes are TRBV3-1 (or the pseudogene TRBV3-2) and TRBJ2-1, with a tentative D call TRBD2 (5 bases). Germline lookup yields CDR1 LGHDT and CDR2 YNNKEL (reference sequence). Trimming stripped 1 base from V and 1 base from J, with 8 bases between. There are 15 residues in the CDR3.

The J gene is TRBJ1-1, the V gene TRBV24-1; D ambiguous. The CDR3 loop spans 14 amino acids. V was cut by 4 bases and J by 3 bases, with 11 bases left in between. From germline, CDR1 is KGHDR and CDR2 SFDVKD. The CDR3 DNA follows: TGTGCCACCAGTGAGGGAGGGAAGTACACTGAAGCTTTCTTT. It encodes CATSEGGKYTEAFF.

This clone showed up just a few times. The chain has TRBV5-6 and TRBJ1-1, with a possible D match to TRBD1 (6 bases). The CDR3 length is 16 residues. Trimming stripped 4 bases from V and 2 bases from J, with 18 bases between. Germline CDR1 reads SGHDT; CDR2 reads YYEEEE. The CDR3 coding sequence is TGTGCCAGCAGCCCCGCCTTGGGGGCCCGTAACACTGAAGCTTTCTTT. Translated: CASSPALGARNTEAFF.

CDR3: CASSLRDSRFGYTF. The CDR3 nucleotides are TGTGCCAGCAGTTTACGGGACAGCAGATTCGGCTACACCTTC. The rearrangement uses TRBV28 and TRBJ1-2; TRBD1 matches 7 bases. Germline V gene sequence: CDR1 MDHEN, CDR2 SYDVKM. The CDR3 extends over 14 amino acids. After removal of 2 bases from V and 8 bases from J, the junction contained 8 bases not matched to a gene.

This rearrangement joins TRBV12-3 or TRBV12-4 to TRBJ1-2; D unresolved. V was clipped by 7 bases and J by 12 bases, with 18 bases between them. The CDR3 has 12 amino acids. This CDR3 is CASTSGDRANTF. In nucleotides, the CDR3 is TGTGCCAGCACCTCCGGGGATCGAGCTAACACCTTC.

V and J are TRBV4-1 and TRBJ1-5, with 9 positions matching TRBD1. This CDR3 is built from 16 residues. Trimming at V came to 0 bases and at J to 7 bases, leaving 7 bases not matched to a gene. The germline V gene has CDR1 MGHRA and CDR2 YSYEKL. The CDR3 is CASSQEAGQGKQPQHF. The CDR3 DNA reads as TGCGCCAGCAGCCAAGAGGCGGGACAGGGTAAGCAGCCCCAGCATTTT.

The chain recombines TRBV6-5 with TRBJ1-1, with D possibly matching TRBD1 (5 bases). The CDR3 covers 13 residues. The V end lost 5 bases, the J end lost 5 bases, and 12 bases lay between the germline ends. Germline values: CDR1 MNHEY, CDR2 SVGAGI. The CDR3 loop reads CASSTGGRTEAFF. CDR3 DNA sequence: TGTGCCAGCAGTACCGGGGGTCGGACTGAAGCTTTCTTT.

This clone was observed a handful of times. This chain joins TRBV4-2 and TRBJ1-6, with D unclear. The CDR3 is made up of 15 amino acids. V lost 0 bases and J 7 bases, leaving 10 bases between the germline ends. In germline, CDR1 is LGHNA, CDR2 YNFKEQ. The CDR3 coding sequence is TGTGCCAGCAGCCAAGAGGGTCAGAGGAATTCACCCCTCCACTTT. This gives the protein CASSQEGQRNSPLHF.

The chain couples TRBV2 to TRBJ1-5; 9 bases map to TRBD1. The CDR3 spans 16 residues. Germline CDR1 is SNHLY and CDR2 is FYNNEI. Trimming took 10 bases from V and 6 from J; bases not matched to a gene: 16. DNA of the CDR3: TGTGCCACTCAGCATGGCGAACAGGGGGCTTCTCAGCCCCAGCATTTT. The encoded protein is CATQHGEQGASQPQHF. The full variable domain, completed using reference TRBV2 and TRBJ1-5, is EPEVTQTPSHQVTQMGQEVILRCVPISNHLYFYWYRQILGQKVEFLVSFYNNEISEKSEIFDDQFSVERPDGSNFTLKIRSTKLEDSAMYFCATQHGEQGASQPQHFGDGTRLSIL.

This chain joins TRBV28 and TRBJ1-3; TRBD1 matches 8 bases. V was clipped by 1 base and J by 0 bases; unmatched bases: 2. CDR3 length equals 16 residues. CDR1 is MDHEN, CDR2 SYDVKM, per germline. Here the CDR3 DNA reads TGTGCCAGCAGTTTATCCGGGACAGGCTCTGGAAACACCATATATTTT. Its translation: CASSLSGTGSGNTIYF.

The chain carries TRBV28 and TRBJ2-3; D unclear. CDR3 length: 12 residues. V was cut by 1 base and J by 12 bases, with 11 bases left in between. Germline V gives CDR1 MDHEN, CDR2 SYDVKM. CDR3 sequence: CASSLLQPPQYF. The CDR3 bases are TGTGCCAGCAGTTTATTACAGCCTCCTCAGTATTTT.

The chain recombines TRBV19 with TRBJ2-1, with D maybe TRBD1 (6 bases). This CDR3 spans 15 amino acids. Germline CDR1 and CDR2: LNHDA and SQIVND (reference sequence). V was clipped by 6 bases and J by 2 bases, with 14 bases between them. The CDR3 sequence is CASRLRGNAYNEQFF. The CDR3 DNA sequence: TGTGCCAGTAGATTGAGGGGGAACGCCTACAATGAGCAGTTCTTC.

CDR3 loop: CASGDSSFMNTEAFF. The CDR3 DNA follows: TGTGCCAGTGGGGACAGCAGCTTTATGAACACTGAAGCTTTCTTT. This chain uses TRBV19 with TRBJ1-1, with 7 bases matching TRBD1. This CDR3 is 15 amino acids long. The junction had 9 bases not matched to a gene; V was cut back by 8 bases and J by 0 bases. Germline-derived CDR1 and CDR2 are LNHDA and SQIVND (reference sequence).

The rearrangement links TRBV19 to TRBJ1-5; no firm D call. Germline lookup yields CDR1 LNHDA and CDR2 SQIVND (reference sequence). V lost 2 bases and J lost 3, with 5 bases in between. This CDR3 has 13 amino acids. DNA for the CDR3: TGTGCCAGTAGTATACAGGACAATCAGCCCCAGCATTTT. This sequence encodes CASSIQDNQPQHF. Full variable domain (outside the CDR3, taken from reference TRBV19 and TRBJ1-5): DGGITQSPKYLFRKEGQNVTLSCEQNLNHDAMYWYRQDPGQGLRLIYYSQIVNDFQKGDIAEGYSVSREKKESFPLTVTSAQKNPTAFYLCASSIQDNQPQHFGDGTRLSIL.

This clone showed up just a few times. J is TRBJ2-1 and V is TRBV5-1; maybe TRBD1 (5 bases). CDR3 size: 15 residues. The V gene lost 0 bases and the J gene lost 9 bases, with 16 bases spanning the gap. Germline V gives CDR1 SGHRS, CDR2 YFSETQ. The CDR3 spells CASSLAEAGSSEQFF. The CDR3 DNA reads as TGCGCCAGCAGCTTGGCCGAGGCAGGGTCGAGTGAGCAGTTCTTC.

V gene TRBV28 combines with J gene TRBJ2-1; D is unresolved. Germline CDR1 and CDR2: MDHEN and SYDVKM. CDR3 length: 13 amino acids. V was shortened by 1 base and J by 12 bases, with 13 bases between the two germline ends. CDR3 sequence: CASSLSSFPGQFF. CDR3 DNA: TGTGCCAGCAGTTTATCAAGTTTCCCCGGGCAGTTCTTC.

V and J are TRBV7-2 and TRBJ2-7; TRBD1 agrees at 9 bases. The CDR3 runs 15 residues. Germline V lookup: CDR1 SGHTA, CDR2 FQGNSA. After removal of 0 bases from V and 3 bases from J, the junction contained 3 bases not matched to a gene. The CDR3: CASSLAGQGDYEQYF. The CDR3 DNA reads TGTGCCAGCAGCTTAGCGGGACAGGGAGACTACGAGCAGTACTTC.